The text below deals with one TCR beta chain. Researchers report immunoSEQ v3.0 was run at survey level. Here immunoSEQ multiplex PCR was the method, and the copy in TCRdb shows in-frame clones only, minus some. The profile shows over 25,000 clones, about four fifths of them singletons. This sample was included in a study of long-term antiretroviral therapy in people with HIV. The CDR3 spans 19 residues. CDR1 is SGHVS, CDR2 FQNEAQ, per germline. Trimming shortened V by 8 bases and J by 0 bases, and 27 bases separated the two germline ends. The sequencing used unsorted PBMCs, collected 3 years after starting antiretroviral therapy. The V and J genes are TRBV7-8 and TRBJ2-3; weak D call: TRBD2 (6 bases). The receptor comes from a man aged 40-55 years with HIV. CDR3 residues: CASQSKTAYGGTSTDTQYF. CDR3 DNA sequence: TGTGCCAGCCAAAGTAAGACAGCCTACGGGGGTACAAGCACAGATACGCAGTATTTT.